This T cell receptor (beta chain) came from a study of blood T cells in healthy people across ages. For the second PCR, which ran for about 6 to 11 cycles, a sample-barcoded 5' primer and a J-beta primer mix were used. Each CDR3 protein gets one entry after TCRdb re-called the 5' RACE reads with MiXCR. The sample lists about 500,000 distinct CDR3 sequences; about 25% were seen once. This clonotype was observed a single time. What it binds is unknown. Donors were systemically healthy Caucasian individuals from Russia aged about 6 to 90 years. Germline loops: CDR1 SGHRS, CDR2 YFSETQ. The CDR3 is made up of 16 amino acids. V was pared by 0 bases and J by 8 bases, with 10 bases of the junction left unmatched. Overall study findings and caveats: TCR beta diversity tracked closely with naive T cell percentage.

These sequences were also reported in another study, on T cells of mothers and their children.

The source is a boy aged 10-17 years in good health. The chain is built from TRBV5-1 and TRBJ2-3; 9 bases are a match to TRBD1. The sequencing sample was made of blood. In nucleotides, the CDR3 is TGCGCCAGCAGCTTGGATAACAGGGGGCAGGCAGGTACGCAGTATTTT. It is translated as CASSLDNRGQAGTQYF. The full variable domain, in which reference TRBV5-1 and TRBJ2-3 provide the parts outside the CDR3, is KAGVTQTPRYLIKTRGQQVTLSCSPISGHRSVSWYQQTPGQGLQFLFEYFSETQRNKGNFPGRFSGRQFSNSRSEMNVSTLELGDSALYLCASSLDNRGQAGTQYFGPGTRLTVL.